This T cell receptor (beta chain) was identified during a study of CD8+CD57+ T cells in acquired aplastic anemia. Study background: Isolated CD4+ and CD8+ cells, once sorted, yielded DNA averaging approximately 3 ug. Average CD4+ read depth in healthy donors was approximately 11 million reads. Study-wide results and caveats: The CD8+ Simpson's diversity of patients and controls was not significantly different. Between patients and controls, 25 to 30 CD8+ CDR3 sequences were found in common.

This clonotype occurred a few times. The antigen remains undetermined. The template for TCR beta VDJ and CDR3 sequence profiling was genomic DNA. TCRdb re-analysed the reads in MiXCR, keeping a single row per CDR3 protein. The sample yields around 140,000 distinct CDR3 sequences, 41% seen once. Sequencing input: sorted CD4+, CD8+, or CD8+CD57+ T cells (not recorded which) from PBMCs. This TCR derives from a human donor in good health, serving as a control.

The CDR3 DNA reads as TGTGCCAGCAGTGAGGGGACAGGGGGCAGGGGCTACACCTTC. Protein: CASSEGTGGRGYTF. The gene calls are TRBV25-1 and TRBJ1-2; 12 bases agree with TRBD1. The CDR3 sequence is 14 residues long. The J segment lost 8 bases and the V segment lost 3 bases, leaving 4 bases of the junction unmatched. Germline V gives CDR1 MGHDK, CDR2 SYGVNS.